This is a list of T cell receptor beta chains from one sample in a study of CD8+ T cells in alopecia areata. Here immunoSEQ multiplex PCR was the method, and the copy in TCRdb shows in-frame clones only, minus some. The top ten clones hold around 1.7% of a sample with fewer than 350,000 clones, 55% to 70% of them seen once. The sequenced sample was CD4+ T cells sorted from blood, obtained at week 24, from a patient treated with tofacitinib. Receptors originate from a human donor with alopecia areata. The CDR3 runs from the conserved cysteine through the conserved F or W. The D gene is left open where the match is weak. Only part of the rows carry a size: once, few, many, or a class if the clone is expanded.

clone_size d_call j_call v_call cdr3_aa cdr3_nt
- - TRBJ2-2 TRBV4-2 CASSQYPADTGELFF TGTGCCAGCAGCCAATACCCGGCGGACACCGGGGAGCTGTTTTTT
few - TRBJ1-2 TRBV28 CASSPNQISYTF TGTGCCAGCAGTCCAAATCAGATCAGCTACACCTTC
- - TRBJ1-1 TRBV5-6 CVGSPRVPGLGNTEAFF TGTGTCGGCAGCCCGAGGGTCCCAGGATTAGGGAACACTGAAGCTTTCTTT
- - TRBJ2-5 TRBV7-2 CASSLMTASQETQYF TGTGCCAGCAGCCTGATGACAGCGTCCCAAGAGACCCAGTACTTC
few TRBD1 TRBJ2-7 TRBV15 CATSREGQGGEQYF TGTGCCACCAGCAGAGAAGGACAGGGTGGCGAGCAGTACTTC
- TRBD2 TRBJ2-1 TRBV2 CASTGTSGGVRNEQFF TGTGCCAGCACTGGGACTAGCGGGGGGGTAAGGAATGAGCAGTTCTTC
- - TRBJ1-6 TRBV6-5 CASSPAGLGDSPLHF TGTGCCAGCAGCCCGGCCGGTCTTGGGGATTCACCCCTCCACTTT
few TRBD1 TRBJ2-6 TRBV10-3 CAISQGASGANVLTF TGTGCCATCAGTCAGGGGGCGTCTGGGGCCAACGTCCTGACTTTC
- - TRBJ1-1 TRBV29-1 CSVEVQVNTEAFF TGCAGCGTTGAAGTTCAGGTGAACACTGAAGCTTTCTTT
- - TRBJ1-6 TRBV30 CAWSATKYNSPLHF TGTGCCTGGAGTGCGACGAAGTATAATTCACCCCTCCACTTT
- TRBD1 TRBJ1-2 TRBV2 CASSARGQGYTF TGTGCCAGCAGTGCCAGGGGGCAAGGCTACACCTTC
few TRBD2 TRBJ2-1 TRBV5-1 CASSLTSGGNHNEQFF TGCGCCAGCAGCTTGACGAGCGGGGGGAACCACAATGAGCAGTTCTTC
- - TRBJ1-5 TRBV5-1 CASSLDPGSNQPQHF TGCGCCAGCAGCTTGGATCCAGGGAGCAATCAGCCCCAGCATTTT
- TRBD1 TRBJ1-1 TRBV9 CASSGTGRTEAFF TGTGCCAGCAGCGGGACAGGGCGGACTGAAGCTTTCTTT
once - TRBJ2-5 TRBV7-6 CASSLGRAGETQYF TGTGCCAGCAGCTTAGGGAGGGCAGGGGAGACCCAGTACTTC
- - TRBJ2-7 TRBV4-1 CASSQEDSASYEQYF TGCGCCAGCAGCCAAGAGGACTCTGCCTCCTACGAGCAGTACTTC
- - TRBJ1-1 TRBV29-1 CSVAPRQANTEAFF TGCAGCGTTGCTCCAAGACAGGCTAACACTGAAGCTTTCTTT
- - TRBJ2-2 TRBV5-4 CASSRDFPNTGELFF TGTGCCAGCAGCCGGGACTTCCCGAACACCGGGGAGCTGTTTTTT
- - TRBJ2-7 TRBV5-6 CASSFGRELEQYF TGTGCCAGCAGCTTCGGCAGGGAACTAGAGCAGTACTTC
- TRBD1 TRBJ1-1 TRBV7-9 CASSLRDRDSAEAFF TGTGCCAGCAGCCTTCGTGACCGGGACAGCGCTGAAGCTTTCTTT
- - TRBJ2-3 TRBV7-9 CASSSLAAGTQYF TGTGCCAGCAGCTCCCTGGCGGCCGGGACGCAGTATTTT
once TRBD1 TRBJ1-2 TRBV2 CASSPWDRVNYGYTF TGTGCCAGCAGCCCCTGGGACAGGGTCAACTATGGCTACACCTTC
few - TRBJ2-6 TRBV30 CAWSAVGSGANVLTF TGTGCCTGGAGTGCTGTGGGTTCTGGGGCCAACGTCCTGACTTTC
- - TRBJ1-1 TRBV9 CASSSRQDYTEAFF TGTGCCAGCAGCTCACGACAGGACTACACTGAAGCTTTCTTT
- TRBD1 TRBJ1-1 TRBV30 CAWSVASTGGNTEAFF TGTGCCTGGAGTGTCGCCTCTACAGGGGGTAACACTGAAGCTTTCTTT
- - TRBJ2-5 TRBV18 CASSRSGVGETQYF TGTGCCAGCTCACGATCCGGAGTTGGAGAGACCCAGTACTTC
- - TRBJ1-1 TRBV25-1 CASSGTGSGEAFF TGTGCCAGCAGTGGAACAGGGTCGGGTGAAGCTTTCTTT
few TRBD1 TRBJ1-5 TRBV30 CAWSGQGFSNQPQHF TGTGCCTGGAGTGGACAGGGTTTTAGCAATCAGCCCCAGCATTTT
few - TRBJ2-1 TRBV29-1 CSVAQGDVF TGCAGCGTTGCGCAGGGCGATGTCTTC
- - TRBJ1-4 TRBV29-1 CSARRTNEKLFF TGCAGCGCGCGGCGGACTAATGAAAAACTGTTTTTT
- - TRBJ1-4 TRBV29-1 CSVLEGLNEKLFF TGCAGCGTTTTGGAGGGTCTGAATGAAAAACTGTTTTTT
- TRBD2 TRBJ2-3 TRBV7-3 CASSARGAAQYF TGTGCCAGCAGCGCGCGGGGGGCAGCGCAGTATTTT
few - TRBJ2-3 TRBV6-1 CASSEAGGIDTQYF TGTGCCAGCAGTGAAGCCGGGGGCATTGATACGCAGTATTTT
- - TRBJ1-1 TRBV6-1 CASSRGEDYQGAFF TGTGCCAGCAGTCGAGGAGAGGACTACCAAGGAGCTTTCTTT
- - TRBJ1-5 TRBV15 CATSPGRGNQPQHF TGTGCCACCAGCCCAGGTCGGGGCAATCAGCCCCAGCATTTT
once - TRBJ2-7 TRBV4-1 CASSQEGSASYEQYF TGCGCCAGCAGCCAAGAAGGTTCAGCTAGCTACGAGCAGTACTTC
- - TRBJ1-5 TRBV27 CASSFGGQTSQHF TGTGCCAGCAGTTTCGGCGGACAGACATCCCAGCATTTT
- - TRBJ1-6 TRBV6-1 CASSEEVTAYIGSPLHF TGTGCCAGCAGTGAAGAGGTGACAGCCTATATAGGTTCACCCCTCCACTTT
few TRBD2 TRBJ2-5 TRBV6-5 CASTFVAGGRETQYF TGTGCCAGCACATTTGTAGCGGGGGGGCGAGAGACCCAGTACTTC
few - TRBJ1-4 TRBV7-2 CASTPGGLSNEKLFF TGTGCCAGCACCCCCGGAGGACTCTCTAATGAAAAACTGTTTTTT
- - TRBJ2-3 TRBV20-1 CSATGAAQYF TGCAGTGCTACAGGAGCGGCGCAGTATTTT
- - TRBJ2-7 TRBV5-6 CASSVGHEAYEQYF TGTGCCAGCAGCGTTGGACATGAGGCTTACGAGCAGTACTTC
few - TRBJ1-6 TRBV5-4 CASSLDRQSPLHF TGTGCCAGCAGCTTGGACAGGCAATCACCCCTCCACTTT
- - TRBJ2-5 TRBV6-5 CASSYSGYQETQYF TGTGCCAGCAGTTACTCAGGATATCAAGAGACCCAGTACTTC
- - TRBJ2-2 TRBV11-3 CASSLGTATGELFF TGTGCCAGCAGCTTAGGAACGGCGACGGGGGAGCTGTTTTTT
- - TRBJ2-6 TRBV5-1 CASSLREAGANVLTF TGCGCCAGCAGCTTGAGGGAGGCGGGGGCCAACGTCCTGACTTTC
- - TRBJ2-7 TRBV10-3 CAISDGGATYEQYF TGTGCCATCAGTGATGGGGGGGCAACCTACGAGCAGTACTTC
- - TRBJ1-6 TRBV5-4 CASSGGTALHF TGTGCCAGCAGCGGAGGGACCGCCCTCCACTTT